This T cell receptor (beta chain) was recovered during a study of T-cell memory formation after mild COVID-19 (dated by TCRdb to the early 2020s). In the study overall: TCR sequence clusters from the two donors were largely donor specific. T-cell clones expanding and contracting after mild COVID-19 in a couple of donors were tracked by longitudinal TCRalpha and TCRbeta repertoire sequencing. Two young, previously healthy adult volunteers, one female and one male, were included in the cohort. Findings and caveats that apply to the study as a whole: The study covered only a couple of mild cases, and larger cohorts including severe cases with pre-infection samples were considered necessary. Some responding clones were detected in pre-infection memory, which suggested that pre-existing cross-reactive memory T cells had joined the SARS-CoV-2 response. Contracting CD4+ clones were found mainly in CM and EM memory subsets, while CD8+ clones were enriched in EMRA. The second-wave clones that peaked on day 37 were not confirmed to be SARS-CoV-2 specific. Clones contracting from day 15 to 85 had balanced CD4/CD8 phenotypes, while a second wave expanding from day 15 to 37 was biased towards CD4+.

Ficoll-Paque density gradient centrifugation was the method used to isolate PBMCs. Reads for this sample came from an Illumina NovaSeq 6000. Using 5'RACE with constant-segment primers, TCRalpha and TCRbeta cDNA libraries were constructed, with sample barcodes and unique molecular identifiers added in the process. RNA was extracted from every sample with Trizol reagent. The libraries were amplified in two PCR steps, and the second step added a second sample barcode and Illumina TruSeq adapters. Sequencing of the libraries was done on an Illumina NovaSeq, producing 2 x 150 bp paired-end reads. Processing in the source paper ran as follows. Reads were demultiplexed and collapsed into UMI-guided consensus sequences with migec v1.2.7. Using mixcr v2.1.11, UMI consensuses were aligned to TRA and TRB V and J templates and then assembled into clonotypes. A clonotype was counted as expanded or contracted only if both edgeR and NoisET called the change significant, with noise models trained on biological replicates. For edgeR calls, the thresholds were a false discovery rate-adjusted p below 0.01 and a log2 fold-change of 1. As an exploratory analysis of dynamics, PCA with hierarchical clustering was applied to max-normalized trajectories of the 1000 most abundant clonotypes. Separately sequenced CD4+ and CD8+ repertoires were used to assign the CD4 or CD8 phenotype of responding clones. TCRdb redid the processing of the public reads, applying fastp at Q25 and MiXCR, and retained in-frame beta chains. Entries are consolidated by CDR3 protein sequence, retaining the most common genes and DNA. TCRdb's processing, not the study's, gives the V and J calls here. This sample holds some 120,000 distinct CDR3 sequences; approximately 15% were observed only once. The top ten clones comprise approximately 13% of the sample.

Comment on this clonotype: Its antigen remains undetermined. Base-call qualities are not available, and no considerably larger clone is one nucleotide away.

Deletion took 6 bases off V and 4 bases off J, with a span of 12 bases between the germline ends. Counted from cysteine to phenylalanine, this CDR3 has 14 amino acids. The read is trimmed to its CDR3 DNA, 42 bases read in frame from base 1. The sequenced sample was PBMCs or a T cell subset sorted from them (not recorded which). This TCR was sampled from an adult woman who had mild COVID-19 (a few samples of this study predate the infection). The sample titles of this study are shuffled in the database, so cell type and time point are left out; the donor was told from shared clones. The chain is assembled from TRBV12-3 or TRBV12-4 and TRBJ2-2; the D element could tentatively be TRBD1 or TRBD2, as 6 bases agree for each. This receptor carries the CDR3 CASRSGGPTGELFF. The DNA sequence is given as TGTGCCAGCAGGAGTGGGGGGCCCACCGGGGAGCTGTTTTTT.